A selection of T cell receptor beta chains follows, all from one sample in a study of vaccination effects on CD4 cells after COVID-19. The table came from immunoSEQ multiplex PCR; TCRdb's copy has only in-frame clones and leaves some out. The sample consists of around 75,000 clones, 73% of them appearing once. No antigens are known for them. The specimen was CD4+ T cells from PBMCs cultured with HIV peptides, collected before COVID-19 vaccination. The receptors were sampled from a human donor who had a prior SARS-CoV-2 infection. CDR3s include the opening cysteine and the closing phenylalanine or tryptophan. Each record gives: CDR3 protein, CDR3 DNA, V gene, D gene, clone size, J gene. The D gene is left open where the match is weak. The listing skips clone size in some rows; elsewhere it reads once, few, many or a size class.

CDR3: CASSVSGQGAGYTF
DNA: TGTGCCAGCAGTGTCTCGGGACAGGGGGCGGGCTACACCTTC
V: TRBV2
D: TRBD1
size: few
J: TRBJ1-2

CDR3: CASSPWSQDTGELFF
DNA: TGTGCCAGCAGCCCCTGGTCCCAGGACACCGGGGAGCTGTTTTTT
V: TRBV5-5
D: .
size: few
J: TRBJ2-2

CDR3: CASSLGPSSYEQYF
DNA: TGTGCCAGCAGCTTGGGGCCGAGCTCCTACGAGCAGTACTTC
V: TRBV5-5
D: .
size: .
J: TRBJ2-7

CDR3: CASSFLGMGTEAFF
DNA: TGTGCCAGCAGCTTTCTGGGGATGGGGACTGAAGCTTTCTTT
V: TRBV7-9
D: .
size: .
J: TRBJ1-1

CDR3: CASSLSRAEQFF
DNA: TGCGCCAGCAGCTTGAGCAGGGCTGAGCAGTTCTTC
V: TRBV5-1
D: .
size: .
J: TRBJ2-1

CDR3: CASSQDRAGGNTIYF
DNA: TGTGCCAGCAGCCAAGACAGGGCGGGTGGAAACACCATATATTTT
V: TRBV5-6
D: TRBD1
size: few
J: TRBJ1-3

CDR3: CASSRDSYEQYF
DNA: TGTGCCAGCAGTAGGGACAGCTACGAGCAGTACTTC
V: TRBV2
D: TRBD1
size: .
J: TRBJ2-7

CDR3: CAISDDRSSGSYGYTF
DNA: TGTGCCATCAGCGACGACCGGTCTTCGGGCTCCTATGGCTACACCTTC
V: TRBV10-3
D: .
size: once
J: TRBJ1-2

CDR3: CASSDKVFYEQYF
DNA: TGTGCCAGCAGTGATAAGGTATTCTACGAGCAGTACTTC
V: TRBV2
D: .
size: .
J: TRBJ2-7

CDR3: CASSPTGTSGGSTDTQYF
DNA: TGTGCCAGCTCACCCACCGGGACTAGCGGAGGGAGCACAGATACGCAGTATTTT
V: TRBV18
D: TRBD2
size: .
J: TRBJ2-3

CDR3: CASSRQGGPGNTIYF
DNA: TGTGCCAGCAGCCGCCAGGGGGGGCCTGGAAACACCATATATTTT
V: TRBV7-2
D: TRBD1
size: .
J: TRBJ1-3

CDR3: CARSPTTSAAYEQYF
DNA: TGTGCCAGAAGCCCCACGACTAGCGCCGCCTACGAGCAGTACTTC
V: TRBV5-3
D: TRBD2
size: .
J: TRBJ2-7

CDR3: CASSLLFSGDLYEQYF
DNA: TGTGCCAGCAGCTTACTGTTTAGCGGAGACCTCTACGAGCAGTACTTC
V: TRBV7-6
D: .
size: .
J: TRBJ2-7

CDR3: CASSRGEKETQYF
DNA: TGTGCCAGCTCACGGGGAGAAAAAGAGACCCAGTACTTC
V: TRBV18
D: .
size: .
J: TRBJ2-5

CDR3: CASRSGGSGELFF
DNA: TGTGCCAGTCGATCCGGGGGCTCCGGGGAGCTGTTTTTT
V: TRBV2
D: .
size: .
J: TRBJ2-2

CDR3: CAGSQKGAPYEQYF
DNA: TGTGCGGGGAGCCAGAAGGGGGCACCCTACGAGCAGTACTTC
V: TRBV30
D: TRBD1
size: few
J: TRBJ2-7

CDR3: CASQSDRGLIHGYTF
DNA: TGCGCCAGCCAGTCGGACAGGGGGCTGATTCATGGCTACACCTTC
V: TRBV4-1
D: TRBD1
size: .
J: TRBJ1-2

CDR3: CASRRTGYTDTQYF
DNA: TGTGCCAGCAGGAGGACAGGCTACACAGATACGCAGTATTTT
V: TRBV13
D: TRBD1
size: .
J: TRBJ2-3

CDR3: CATSDWGSGTGSYEQYF
DNA: TGTGCCACCAGTGATTGGGGTTCCGGGACAGGGTCCTACGAGCAGTACTTC
V: TRBV24-1
D: TRBD1
size: .
J: TRBJ2-7

CDR3: CASSVTPRGDETQYF
DNA: TGTGCCAGCAGCGTTACGCCTAGGGGTGATGAGACCCAGTACTTC
V: TRBV9
D: .
size: .
J: TRBJ2-5

CDR3: CSVARGRDSDEQFF
DNA: TGCAGCGTTGCCCGGGGGCGGGACAGCGATGAGCAGTTCTTC
V: TRBV29-1
D: .
size: few
J: TRBJ2-1

CDR3: CASNRLNQPQHF
DNA: TGTGCCAGTAACCGTCTCAATCAGCCCCAGCATTTT
V: TRBV19
D: .
size: .
J: TRBJ1-5

CDR3: CASSLTGREGYTF
DNA: TGTGCCAGCAGCCTCACAGGGCGAGAAGGCTACACCTTC
V: TRBV7-3
D: .
size: .
J: TRBJ1-2

CDR3: CASSYARTGGGYGYTF
DNA: TGTGCCAGCAGTTACGCACGGACAGGGGGCGGGTATGGCTACACCTTC
V: TRBV6-5
D: TRBD1
size: .
J: TRBJ1-2

CDR3: CASSPVNGDEQYF
DNA: TGTGCCAGCAGCCCCGTTAATGGGGACGAGCAGTACTTC
V: TRBV7-9
D: .
size: .
J: TRBJ2-7

CDR3: CASSLMWDLGETQYF
DNA: TGTGCCAGCAGCTTAATGTGGGACTTGGGAGAGACCCAGTACTTC
V: TRBV11-2
D: .
size: .
J: TRBJ2-5

CDR3: CASSRGQGDYEQYF
DNA: TGTGCCAGCAGCCGCGGACAGGGAGACTACGAGCAGTACTTC
V: TRBV7-9
D: TRBD1
size: .
J: TRBJ2-7